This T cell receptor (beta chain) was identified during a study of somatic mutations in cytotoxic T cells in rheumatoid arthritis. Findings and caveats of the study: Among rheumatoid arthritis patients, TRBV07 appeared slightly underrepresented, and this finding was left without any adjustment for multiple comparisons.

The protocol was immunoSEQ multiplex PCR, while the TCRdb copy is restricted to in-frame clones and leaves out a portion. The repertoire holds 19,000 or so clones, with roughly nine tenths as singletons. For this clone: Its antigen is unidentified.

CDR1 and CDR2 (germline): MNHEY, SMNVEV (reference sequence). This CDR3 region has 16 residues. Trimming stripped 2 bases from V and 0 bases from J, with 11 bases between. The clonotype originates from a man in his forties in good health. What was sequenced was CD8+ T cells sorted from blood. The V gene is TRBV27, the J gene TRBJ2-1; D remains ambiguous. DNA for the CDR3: TGTGCCAGCAGTTTAAGGTCGGTCGGCTCCTACAATGAGCAGTTCTTC. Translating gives CASSLRSVGSYNEQFF.